The 31 T cell receptor beta chains presented below share a single source sample, sequenced in a study of blood T cell repertoires in COVID-19. The method was immunoSEQ multiplex PCR; TCRdb's version includes in-frame clones alone and lacks a portion of them. This sample carries approximately 400,000 clones, approximately 90% of them seen once, and the ten largest clones take roughly 1.2%. Sequencing used PBMCs or T cells enriched from blood (not recorded which). Source of these receptors: a woman younger than 35 who had recovered from COVID-19.

This rearrangement joins TRBV2 to TRBJ1-2; TRBD1 might be the D (6 bases). The germline V and J ends were trimmed by 0 bases and 6 bases, with 14 bases remaining between them. This CDR3 has 15 residues. Germline CDR1 SNHLY, CDR2 FYNNEI. This chain's CDR3 is CASSEAHSGGNGYTF. The CDR3 DNA follows: TGTGCCAGCAGTGAAGCGCACTCGGGGGGCAATGGCTACACCTTC.

The V gene is TRBV7-9, the J gene TRBJ2-1, with 9 bases fitting TRBD1. The CDR3 covers 16 residues. V trimming: 3 bases; J trimming: 2 bases; junction bases outside the gene matches: 5. Germline V gene data show CDR1 as SEHNR and CDR2 as FQNEAQ (reference sequence). CDR3 protein: CASSFLQGAAYNEQFF. The CDR3 region has the DNA TGTGCCAGCAGCTTTCTACAGGGGGCTGCCTACAATGAGCAGTTCTTC.

This chain uses TRBV29-1 with TRBJ1-1; 9 bases match TRBD1. Germline CDR1 SQVTM, CDR2 ANQGSEA. This CDR3 has 14 residues. The V and J ends lost 6 bases and 5 bases, in that order; junction bases with no gene match: 10. Written as DNA, the CDR3 is TGCAGCGTCGAAAAACAGGGGGCGGATACTGAAGCTTTCTTT. The encoded protein is CSVEKQGADTEAFF.

V is TRBV7-9 and J is TRBJ2-7, with 7 bases matching TRBD1. Looked up from germline, CDR1 is SEHNR and CDR2 is FQNEAQ (reference sequence). The CDR3 consists of 13 residues. V lost 2 bases and J lost 5; bases outside the gene matches: 3. In DNA form, the CDR3 reads TGTGCCAGCAGCTTAAGACAGGGCCACGAGCAGTACTTC. Protein: CASSLRQGHEQYF.

This clone is a singleton in its sample. In DNA form, the CDR3 reads TGTGCCAGCAGCTTAGAGAGGGATCAGCCCCAGCATTTT. Encoded protein: CASSLERDQPQHF. This chain joins TRBV7-3 and TRBJ1-5; D gene unclear. Trimming cost V 2 bases and J 5 bases, with 7 bases left between them. Germline V gene sequence: CDR1 SGHTA, CDR2 FQGTGA. This CDR3 has 13 residues.

This rearrangement joins TRBV19 to TRBJ1-2; TRBD1 matches 7 bases. The CDR3 totals 13 residues. Germline values: CDR1 LNHDA, CDR2 SQIVND (reference sequence). J gave up 8 bases and V 6 bases, and 9 bases lay outside the gene matches. CDR3 amino acids: CASSWTGREGYTF. The DNA of the CDR3 is TGTGCCAGTAGCTGGACAGGCCGGGAGGGCTACACCTTC.

This chain links TRBV20-1 with TRBJ2-3, with a tentative D call TRBD1 (5 bases). This CDR3 contains 14 residues. V lost 3 bases to trimming and J lost 2 bases, with 12 bases between them. Looked up from germline, CDR1 is DFQATT and CDR2 is SNEGSKA (reference sequence). The CDR3 loop reads CSASRQGNTDTQYF. CDR3 DNA sequence: TGCAGTGCTAGTCGCCAGGGTAACACAGATACGCAGTATTTT.

In regard to this clone: Other DNA sequences of this sample code for an identical CDR3. This rearrangement joins TRBV9 to TRBJ2-2, with 9 bases fitting TRBD2. The CDR3 runs 15 residues. With V trimmed by 4 bases and J by 2 bases, 3 bases remained unmatched. The germline V gene has CDR1 SGDLS and CDR2 YYNGEE. The CDR3 spells CASSPSGVNTGELFF. The CDR3 nucleotides are TGTGCCAGCAGCCCTAGCGGGGTCAACACCGGGGAGCTGTTTTTT.

The V gene is TRBV6-5, the J gene TRBJ1-1, with D maybe TRBD1 (6 bases). Per the germline V gene, CDR1 is MNHEY and CDR2 is SVGAGI. The CDR3 totals 15 residues. The V end lost 6 bases, the J end lost 5 bases, and 19 bases lay between the germline ends. CDR3 region: CASSRTGQWMTEAFF. In DNA, the CDR3 is TGTGCCAGCAGCAGAACCGGACAGTGGATGACTGAAGCTTTCTTT.

The chain combines TRBV24-1 with TRBJ1-5, with D possibly matching TRBD1 (6 bases). V lost 5 bases and J lost 8, with 15 bases in between. This CDR3 region has 14 residues. The germline gives CDR1 KGHDR, CDR2 SFDVKD. CDR3 nucleotides: TGTGCCACCAGTGGCCCTCAGGGGACCAAGCCCCAGCATTTT. Encoded protein: CATSGPQGTKPQHF.

The V and J genes are TRBV18 and TRBJ2-3, with D maybe TRBD2 (5 bases). Germline V gene lookup returns CDR1 KGHSH and CDR2 LQKENI. This CDR3 region has 15 residues. Trimming pared 5 bases from V and 0 bases from J, leaving 12 bases between. CDR3 DNA: TGTGCCAGCTCAGGTGAACTAGGGAGCACAGATACGCAGTATTTT. Amino acid sequence: CASSGELGSTDTQYF.

This chain links TRBV19 with TRBJ1-5; possibly TRBD1 for D (6 bases). CDR1 LNHDA and CDR2 SQIVND come from the germline V gene (reference sequence). V shed 5 bases and J shed 6 bases, with 8 bases lying between them. This CDR3 is 12 amino acids long. CDR3 sequence reads: CASSVQGQPQHF. The CDR3 coding sequence is TGTGCCAGTAGTGTACAGGGTCAGCCCCAGCATTTT.

This clone has just one count. The chain carries TRBV10-3 and TRBJ2-5, with D maybe TRBD2 (5 bases). CDR1 and CDR2 from the germline V gene are ENHRY and SYGVKD. V was clipped by 3 bases and J by 5 bases, with 13 bases between them. This CDR3 has 14 amino acids. The CDR3: CAISDLARRETQYF. The CDR3 DNA sequence: TGTGCCATCAGTGACCTAGCTCGACGGGAGACCCAGTACTTC.

The chain links TRBV30 to TRBJ1-5; D remains unclear. The V gene lost 0 bases and the J gene lost 0 bases, with 9 bases spanning the gap. Germline values: CDR1 GTSNPN, CDR2 SVGIG (reference sequence). This CDR3 comprises 15 residues. The CDR3 spells CAWSVRHNSNQPQHF. CDR3 bases: TGTGCCTGGAGTGTAAGACATAATAGCAATCAGCCCCAGCATTTT.

This clone was picked up one time. The chain recombines TRBV6-5 with TRBJ1-5; D ambiguous. Trimming pared 7 bases from V and 0 bases from J, leaving 10 bases between. Germline CDR1 MNHEY, CDR2 SVGAGI. The CDR3 runs to 14 residues. The CDR3 sequence is CASKSDYSNQPQHF. Written as DNA, the CDR3 is TGTGCCAGCAAATCCGACTATAGCAATCAGCCCCAGCATTTT.

This chain joins TRBV6-1 and TRBJ1-2, with D possibly being TRBD1 (6 bases). Trimming pared 5 bases from V and 6 bases from J, leaving 13 bases between. Germline assignment: CDR1 MNHNS and CDR2 SASEGT. CDR3 length: 13 residues. CDR3: CASSYQGRDGYTF. CDR3 coding DNA: TGTGCCAGCAGTTATCAGGGGCGTGATGGCTACACCTTC.

The chain couples TRBV9 to TRBJ2-5; 10 bases fit TRBD2. Germline CDR1 is SGDLS and CDR2 is YYNGEE. CDR3 length: 15 amino acids. V lost 2 bases to trimming and J lost 4 bases; unmatched junction nucleotides: 5. CDR3 DNA sequence: TGTGCCAGCAGCGTGGGGACTAGCGTGAGAGAGACCCAGTACTTC. Its translation is CASSVGTSVRETQYF.

The rearrangement uses TRBV19 and TRBJ1-1, with TRBD1 matching over 8 bases. CDR3 length: 12 residues. Germline V gene data show CDR1 as LNHDA and CDR2 as SQIVND (reference sequence). With 4 bases clipped from V and 11 bases from J, the junction kept 6 bases outside the gene matches. CDR3 nucleotides: TGTGCCAGTAGTAGGCGGACAGGGAATGCTTTCTTT. It is translated as CASSRRTGNAFF.

The chain is built from TRBV7-3 and TRBJ2-6; D may be TRBD2 (6 bases). In germline, CDR1 is SGHTA, CDR2 FQGTGA. This CDR3 contains 15 residues. The ends were cut back, 7 bases at V and 4 bases at J, with 14 bases in the middle. In nucleotides, the CDR3 is TGTGCCAGCACCCCCGGGGGTGCCGGGGCCAACGTCCTGACTTTC. Its translation is CASTPGGAGANVLTF.

A word on this clone: This same CDR3 is encoded by further DNA sequences in the sample. This chain connects TRBV12-3 or TRBV12-4 to TRBJ1-2, with a tentative D call TRBD1 (6 bases). Trimming took off 1 base at V and 7 bases at J, with 7 bases between the two ends. CDR3 length: 12 amino acids. The CDR3 coding sequence is TGTGCCAGCAGTTTAGGAGGGGGTGGCTACACCTTC. Translating gives CASSLGGGGYTF.

This chain links TRBV28 with TRBJ1-5; 8 bases agree with TRBD1. The CDR3 runs to 16 residues. The J segment lost 1 base and the V segment lost 3 bases, leaving 5 bases of the junction unmatched. The germline V gene encodes CDR1 MDHEN and CDR2 SYDVKM. CDR3 sequence reads: CASSFQGAGSNQPQHF. In nucleotides, the CDR3 is TGTGCCAGCAGTTTTCAGGGGGCAGGAAGCAATCAGCCCCAGCATTTT.

This sequence joins TRBV6-2 or TRBV6-3 and TRBJ2-2; the match to TRBD2 covers 9 bases. The J segment lost 2 bases and the V segment lost 5 bases, leaving 9 bases of the junction unmatched. This CDR3 region has 17 residues. Germline CDR1 is MNHEY and CDR2 is SVGEGT. The CDR3 bases are TGTGCCAGCAGTCTTTCAATAGCGGGGGAAAACACCGGGGAGCTGTTTTTT. Encoded protein: CASSLSIAGENTGELFF.

The rearrangement joins TRBV18 to TRBJ1-5; perhaps TRBD1 as D (5 bases). The CDR3 has 13 amino acids. CDR1 and CDR2 (germline): KGHSH, LQKENI. Between the trimmed V and J ends, which lost 4 bases and 5 bases, there was a span of 9 bases. The CDR3 nucleotides are TGTGCCAGCTCACTGGGCAGGGATCAGCCCCAGCATTTT. This gives the protein CASSLGRDQPQHF. Full variable domain (missing parts from reference TRBV18 and TRBJ1-5): NAGVMQNPRHLVRRRGQEARLRCSPMKGHSHVYWYRQLPEEGLKFMVYLQKENIIDESGMPKERFSAEFPKEGPSILRIQQVVRGDSAAYFCASSLGRDQPQHFGDGTRLSIL.

The chain couples TRBV19 to TRBJ1-2; 7 nucleotides align to TRBD1. This CDR3 region has 14 residues. Germline trimming cut 10 bases from V and 3 bases from J; bases unmatched to any gene: 11. Per germline, CDR1 LNHDA and CDR2 SQIVND (reference sequence). The CDR3 sequence: CATSWGRGDYGYTF. The DNA of the CDR3 is TGTGCCACCTCATGGGGCAGGGGGGACTATGGCTACACCTTC.

The rearrangement joins TRBV4-3 to TRBJ1-3; 8 nucleotides line up with TRBD1. J gave up 4 bases and V 0 bases, and 5 bases lay outside the gene matches. CDR3 length: 16 amino acids. The germline gives CDR1 LGHNA, CDR2 YSLEER. Here the CDR3 reads CASSQDGTGLGNTIYF. The CDR3 DNA reads as TGCGCCAGCAGCCAAGACGGGACAGGTTTAGGAAACACCATATATTTT.

The CDR3 nucleotides read TGTGCCAGCAGCCTAGTAGGTCCTAACACCGGGGAGCTGTTTTTT. Protein: CASSLVGPNTGELFF. V usage is TRBV7-3 and J usage is TRBJ2-2; D call uncertain. The CDR3 consists of 15 residues. Germline assignment: CDR1 SGHTA and CDR2 FQGTGA. The V and J ends lost 5 bases and 2 bases respectively, with 12 bases between them. The full variable domain, in which reference TRBV7-3 and TRBJ2-2 provide the parts outside the CDR3, is GAGVSQTPSNKVTEKGKYVELRCDPISGHTALYWYRQSLGQGPEFLIYFQGTGAADDSGLPNDRFFAVRPEGSVSTLKIQRTERGDSAVYLCASSLVGPNTGELFFGEGSRLTVL.

The J gene is TRBJ2-7, the V gene TRBV2, with D unclear. The CDR3 has 15 residues. The ends were cut back, 6 bases at V and 1 base at J, with 16 bases in the middle. CDR1 and CDR2 from the germline V gene are SNHLY and FYNNEI. The CDR3 bases are TGTGCCAGCAGACCCGTGGCCCCGTCATCCTACGAGCAGTACTTC. This sequence encodes CASRPVAPSSYEQYF.

The J gene is TRBJ1-2, the V gene TRBV13; D might be TRBD1 (5 bases). The CDR3 is 11 amino acids. Germline lookup yields CDR1 PRHDT and CDR2 FYEKMQ (reference sequence). Trimming shortened V by 7 bases and J by 7 bases, and 10 bases separated the two germline ends. The CDR3 DNA follows: TGTGCCAGCAAAGGGACTGGTGGCTACACCTTC. It encodes CASKGTGGYTF.

The chain carries TRBV7-8 and TRBJ2-4; no definite D call. V lost 7 bases, J lost 0 bases, and 7 bases lay in between. This CDR3 comprises 13 residues. The V gene's germline CDR1 is SGHVS and CDR2 FQNEAQ. DNA for the CDR3: TGTGCCAGCAACCAACTAGCCAAAAACATTCAGTACTTC. Its protein product is CASNQLAKNIQYF.

This chain uses TRBV27 with TRBJ1-1; D gene ambiguous. Germline CDR1 is MNHEY and CDR2 is SMNVEV (reference sequence). The V end was cut by 4 bases, the J end by 4 bases, with 10 bases between. The CDR3 is 13 residues long. CDR3 in amino acids: CASSYRVRTEAFF. The CDR3 DNA sequence: TGTGCCAGCAGTTACCGGGTGCGCACTGAAGCTTTCTTT.

The chain has TRBV3-1 (or the pseudogene TRBV3-2) and TRBJ2-7; D remains unclear. Germline CDR1 is LGHDT and CDR2 is YNNKEL (reference sequence). The CDR3 has 13 amino acids. Between the trimmed V and J ends, which lost 1 base and 7 bases, there was a span of 11 bases. CDR3: CASSQVPHREQYF. The DNA for the CDR3 is TGTGCCAGCAGCCAAGTTCCCCATCGGGAGCAGTACTTC.